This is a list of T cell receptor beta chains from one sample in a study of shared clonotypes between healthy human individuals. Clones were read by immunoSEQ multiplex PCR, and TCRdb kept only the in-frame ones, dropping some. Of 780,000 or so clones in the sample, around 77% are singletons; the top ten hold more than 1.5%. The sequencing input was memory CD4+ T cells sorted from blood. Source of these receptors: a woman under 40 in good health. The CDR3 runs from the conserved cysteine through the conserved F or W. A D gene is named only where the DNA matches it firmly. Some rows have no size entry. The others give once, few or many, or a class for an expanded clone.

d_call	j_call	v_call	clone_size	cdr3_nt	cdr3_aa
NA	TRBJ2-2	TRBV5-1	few	TGCGCCAGCAGCTTGGCCGGGGTGATGAACACCGGGGAGCTGTTTTTT	CASSLAGVMNTGELFF
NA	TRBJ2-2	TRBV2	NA	TGTGCCAGCAGTGAGGGAGTTACGGACACCGGGGAGCTGTTTTTT	CASSEGVTDTGELFF
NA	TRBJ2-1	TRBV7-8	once	TGTGCCAGCAGAAAGGGGGGCGCCAGATCCTACAATGAGCAGTTCTTC	CASRKGGARSYNEQFF
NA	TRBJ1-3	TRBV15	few	TGTGCCACCAGCAGAGATATGGGCAGCTCTGGAAACACCATATATTTT	CATSRDMGSSGNTIYF
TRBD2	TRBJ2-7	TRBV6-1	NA	TGTGCCAGCAGTTGGACTAGCGGGGACTCCTACGAGCAGTACTTC	CASSWTSGDSYEQYF
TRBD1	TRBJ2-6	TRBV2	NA	TGTGCCAGCAGACCGGGACAGGGGGCCCCTGGGGCCAACGTCCTGACTTTC	CASRPGQGAPGANVLTF
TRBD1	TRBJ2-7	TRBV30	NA	TGTGCCTGGAGACGGACAGGGGGTGACGAGCAGTACTTC	CAWRRTGGDEQYF
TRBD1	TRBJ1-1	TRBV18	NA	TGTGCCAGCTCACCTCAGGGGGGCACTGAAGCTTTCTTT	CASSPQGGTEAFF
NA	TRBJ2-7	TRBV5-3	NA	TGTGCCAGCAGCTTGGTTGGGGCCTCTGAGAACGAGCAGTACTTC	CASSLVGASENEQYF
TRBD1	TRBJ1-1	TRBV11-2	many	TGTGCCAGCAGCTTAGGACAGGGGGACACTGAAGCTTTCTTT	CASSLGQGDTEAFF
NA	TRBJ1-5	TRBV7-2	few	TGTGCCACCGCCGGGCAGAGCAATCAGCCCCAGCATTTT	CATAGQSNQPQHF
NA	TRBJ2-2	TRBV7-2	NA	TGTGCCAGCAGCTCCCAGGTGAACACCGGGGAGCTGTTTTTT	CASSSQVNTGELFF
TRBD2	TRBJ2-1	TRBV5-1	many	TGCGCCAGCAGCCCGCCTAGCGGGATTTACAATGAGCAGTTCTTC	CASSPPSGIYNEQFF
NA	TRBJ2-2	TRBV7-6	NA	TGTGCCAGCAGCTTAGCTCTCCGAGCGGGGAACACCGGGGAGCTGTTTTTT	CASSLALRAGNTGELFF
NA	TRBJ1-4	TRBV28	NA	TGTGCCAGCAGTTTATGGGAAAAACTGTTTTTT	CASSLWEKLFF
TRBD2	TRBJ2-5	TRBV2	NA	TGTGCCAGCAGTGAAAGGGAGGGGACCCAGTACTTC	CASSEREGTQYF
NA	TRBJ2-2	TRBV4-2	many	TGTGCCAGCAGTGGCGACTCGAACACCGGGGAGCTGTTTTTT	CASSGDSNTGELFF
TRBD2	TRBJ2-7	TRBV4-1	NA	TGCGCCAGCAGCCAAGAGGTCGTGACTAGCGGGAGGGCGAGCTCCTACGAGCAGTACTTC	CASSQEVVTSGRASSYEQYF
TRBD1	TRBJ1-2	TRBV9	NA	TGTGCCAGCAGCAAACAGGGGGGAAACTATGGCTACACCTTC	CASSKQGGNYGYTF
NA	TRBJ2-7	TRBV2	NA	TGTGCCAGCGGGAGCAACGAGCAGTACTTC	CASGSNEQYF
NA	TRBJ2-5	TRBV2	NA	TGTGCCAGCAGTGAGATGACTACTCAAGAGACCCAGTACTTC	CASSEMTTQETQYF
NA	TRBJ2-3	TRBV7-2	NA	TGTGCCAGCAGCTTCGACTACTTAAGCACAGATACGCAGTATTTT	CASSFDYLSTDTQYF
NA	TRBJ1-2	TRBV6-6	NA	TGTGCCAGCAGTTACGAAGGGGTAGGCCTCTATGGCTACACCTTC	CASSYEGVGLYGYTF
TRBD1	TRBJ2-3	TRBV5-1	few	TGCGCCAGCGCGGCCCGGGACAGGGCCACAGATACGCAGTATTTT	CASAARDRATDTQYF
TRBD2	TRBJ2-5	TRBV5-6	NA	TGTGCCAGCAGCACACTAGCGGGAGGGCAGGAGACCCAGTACTTC	CASSTLAGGQETQYF
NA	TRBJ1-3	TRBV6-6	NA	TGTGCCAGCACTCTAGGACCGTCCTCTGGAAACACCATATATTTT	CASTLGPSSGNTIYF
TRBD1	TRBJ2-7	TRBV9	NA	TGTGCCAGCAGCTCACAGGGGAATAACGAGCAGTACTTC	CASSSQGNNEQYF
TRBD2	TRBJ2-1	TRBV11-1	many	TGTGCCAGCAGCTTAATGCGGGGGAATGAGCAGTTCTTC	CASSLMRGNEQFF
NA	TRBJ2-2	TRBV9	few	TGTGCCAGCAGCGTAGCTACGGGCAGGGGCACCGGGGAGCTGTTTTTT	CASSVATGRGTGELFF
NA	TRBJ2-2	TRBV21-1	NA	TGTGCCAGCAGCAAAGAGGGATTCACGGACCAAAACACCGGGGAGCTGTTTTTT	CASSKEGFTDQNTGELFF
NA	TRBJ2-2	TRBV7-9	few	TGTGCCAGCAGCCGAACGGGGAATTCCGAGGAGCTGTTTTTT	CASSRTGNSEELFF
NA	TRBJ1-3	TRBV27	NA	TGTGCCAGCAGTTTAACATCTCCGTCAATGAACACCATATATTTT	CASSLTSPSMNTIYF
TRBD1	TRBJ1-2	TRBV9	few	TGTGCCAGCAGCGTAAGTGGACAGGGGATCTATGGCTACACCTTC	CASSVSGQGIYGYTF
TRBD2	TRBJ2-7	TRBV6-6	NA	TGTGCCAGCAGTGTCGGACTAGCCACCTACGAGCAGTACTTC	CASSVGLATYEQYF